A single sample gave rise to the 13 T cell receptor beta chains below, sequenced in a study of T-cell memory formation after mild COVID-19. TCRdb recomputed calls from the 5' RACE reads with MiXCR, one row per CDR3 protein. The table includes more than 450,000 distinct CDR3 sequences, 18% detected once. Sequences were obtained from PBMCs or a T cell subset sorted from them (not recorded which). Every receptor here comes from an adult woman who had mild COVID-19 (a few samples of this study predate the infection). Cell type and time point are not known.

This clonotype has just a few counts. The DNA for the CDR3 is TGTGCCAGCAGCGTAAAGGGAAGACAGGGGATTGACACTGAAGCTTTCTTT. As protein: CASSVKGRQGIDTEAFF. The chain recombines TRBV9 with TRBJ1-1; TRBD1 agrees at 8 bases. From germline, CDR1 is SGDLS and CDR2 YYNGEE. J gave up 3 bases and V 1 base, and 11 bases lay outside the gene matches. This CDR3 comprises 17 residues. The whole variable domain, filled in from reference TRBV9 and TRBJ1-1, reads DSGVTQTPKHLITATGQRVTLRCSPRSGDLSVYWYQQSLDQGLQFLIQYYNGEERAKGNILERFSAQQFPDLHSELNLSSLELGDSALYFCASSVKGRQGIDTEAFFGQGTRLTVV.

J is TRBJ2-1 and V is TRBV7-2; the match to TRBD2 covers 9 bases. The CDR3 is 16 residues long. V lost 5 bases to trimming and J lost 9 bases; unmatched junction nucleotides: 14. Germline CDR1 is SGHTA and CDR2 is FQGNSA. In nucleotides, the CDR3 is TGTGCCAGCAGCCCAAACGCGCTAGCGGGATCTGGTGAGCAGTTCTTC. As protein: CASSPNALAGSGEQFF.

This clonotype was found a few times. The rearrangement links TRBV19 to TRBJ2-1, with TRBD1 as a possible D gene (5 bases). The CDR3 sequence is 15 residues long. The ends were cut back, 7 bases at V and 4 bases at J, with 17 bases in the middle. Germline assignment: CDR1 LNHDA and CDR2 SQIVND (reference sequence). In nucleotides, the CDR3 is TGTGCCAGTACCACACATCCGACAGAGTACAATGAGCAGTTCTTC. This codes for CASTTHPTEYNEQFF.

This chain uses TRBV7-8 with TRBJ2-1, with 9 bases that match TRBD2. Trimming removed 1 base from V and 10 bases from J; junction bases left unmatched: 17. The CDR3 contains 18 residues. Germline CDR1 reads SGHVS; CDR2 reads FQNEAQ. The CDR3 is CASSLGLWASGTAGEQFF. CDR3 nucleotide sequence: TGTGCCAGCAGCTTAGGTCTTTGGGCTAGCGGGACCGCTGGGGAGCAGTTCTTC. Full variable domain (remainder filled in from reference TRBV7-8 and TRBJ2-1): GAGVSQSPRYKVAKRGQDVALRCDPISGHVSLFWYQQALGQGPEFLTYFQNEAQLDKSGLPSDRFFAERPEGSVSTLKIQRTQQEDSAVYLCASSLGLWASGTAGEQFFGPGTRLTVL.

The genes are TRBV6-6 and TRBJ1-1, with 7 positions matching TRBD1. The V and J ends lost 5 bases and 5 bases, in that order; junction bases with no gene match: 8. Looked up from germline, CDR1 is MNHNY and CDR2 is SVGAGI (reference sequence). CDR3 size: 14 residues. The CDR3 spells CASSETGKKTEAFF. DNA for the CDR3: TGTGCCAGCAGTGAGACAGGGAAAAAAACTGAAGCTTTCTTT.

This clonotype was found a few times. CDR3 in DNA: TGTGCCAGCAGCGAAGGGACTGCACAAGCTTTCTTT. It codes for CASSEGTAQAFF. The chain uses TRBV7-9 and TRBJ1-1; possible D gene TRBD1, 5 bases. Trimming took 5 bases from V and 9 from J, leaving 13 bases between them. The length of the CDR3 is 12 residues. Germline V lookup: CDR1 SEHNR, CDR2 FQNEAQ (reference sequence). The entire variable domain, with the rest obtained from reference TRBV7-9 and TRBJ1-1, is as follows: DTGVSQNPRHKITKRGQNVTFRCDPISEHNRLYWYRQTLGQGPEFLTYFQNEAQLEKSRLLSDRFSAERPKGSFSTLEIQRTEQGDSAMYLCASSEGTAQAFFGQGTRLTVV.

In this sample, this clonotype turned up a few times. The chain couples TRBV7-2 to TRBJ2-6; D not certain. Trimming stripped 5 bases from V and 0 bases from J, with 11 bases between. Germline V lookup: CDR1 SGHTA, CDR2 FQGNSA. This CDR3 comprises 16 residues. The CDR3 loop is CASSPGPGSGANVLTF. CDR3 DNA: TGTGCCAGCAGCCCAGGACCGGGCTCTGGGGCCAACGTCCTGACTTTC.

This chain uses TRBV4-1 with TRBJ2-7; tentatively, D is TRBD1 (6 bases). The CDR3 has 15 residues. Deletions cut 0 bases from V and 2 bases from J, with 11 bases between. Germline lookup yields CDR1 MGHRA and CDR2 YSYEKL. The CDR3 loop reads CASSQESWTAYEQYF. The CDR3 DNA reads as TGCGCCAGCAGCCAAGAATCGTGGACAGCCTACGAGCAGTACTTC.

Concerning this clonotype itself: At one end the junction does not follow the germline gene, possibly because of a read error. The CDR3 nucleotides read TGTGCCAGCAGTTACCGCCGGACAGGGTTGTATGGCTATGGCTACAACTTC. It specifies CASSYRRTGLYGYGYNF. The chain links TRBV6-5 to TRBJ1-2, with 8 bases that match TRBD1. This CDR3 spans 17 amino acids. Germline V CDR1 and CDR2: MNHEY, SVGAGI.

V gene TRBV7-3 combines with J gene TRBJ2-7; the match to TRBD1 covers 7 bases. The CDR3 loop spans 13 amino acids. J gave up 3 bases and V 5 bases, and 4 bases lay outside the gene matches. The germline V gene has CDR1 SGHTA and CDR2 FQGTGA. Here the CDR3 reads CASSHGTDYEQYF. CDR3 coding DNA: TGTGCCAGCAGCCACGGGACAGACTACGAGCAGTACTTC.

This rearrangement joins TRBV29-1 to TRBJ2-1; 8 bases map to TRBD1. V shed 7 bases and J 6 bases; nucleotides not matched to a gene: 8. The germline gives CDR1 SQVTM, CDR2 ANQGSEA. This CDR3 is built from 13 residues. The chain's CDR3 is CSGIQGDGNEQFF. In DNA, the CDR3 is TGCAGCGGAATACAGGGGGATGGCAATGAGCAGTTCTTC.

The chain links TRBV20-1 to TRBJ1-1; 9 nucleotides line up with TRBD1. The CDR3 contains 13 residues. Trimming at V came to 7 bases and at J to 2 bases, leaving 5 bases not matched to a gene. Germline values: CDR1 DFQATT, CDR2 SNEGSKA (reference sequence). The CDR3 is CSVATGGNTEAFF. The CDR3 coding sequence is TGCAGTGTCGCGACAGGGGGAAACACTGAAGCTTTCTTT.

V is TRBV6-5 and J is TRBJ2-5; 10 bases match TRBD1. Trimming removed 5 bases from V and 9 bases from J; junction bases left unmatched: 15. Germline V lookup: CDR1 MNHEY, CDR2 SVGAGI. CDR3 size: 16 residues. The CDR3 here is CASSTTGTGVGVAQYF. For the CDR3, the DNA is TGTGCCAGCAGTACAACCGGGACAGGGGTAGGAGTGGCCCAGTACTTC.